These 17 T cell receptor beta chains share one sample of origin, sequenced in a study of OX40 agonist ivuxolimab in advanced cancers. Measured with immunoSEQ multiplex PCR; TCRdb has only the in-frame clones, and not every one. Of tens of thousands of clones listed, around four fifths are singletons. The sequenced sample was CD4+ or CD8+ T cells sorted from blood, obtained in a trial of the OX40 agonist ivuxolimab. The receptors originated from an adult with an advanced solid tumor such as melanoma, head and neck, liver or kidney cancer.

This chain joins TRBV7-2 and TRBJ2-7; D ambiguous. The CDR3 has 15 residues. The germline CDR1 and CDR2 sequences are SGHTA and FQGNSA. The V and J ends lost 1 base and 2 bases respectively, with 12 bases between them. In DNA, the CDR3 is TGTGCCAGCAGCTTAGGAGGCGGCCCCGCCTACGAGCAGTACTTC. It is translated as CASSLGGGPAYEQYF.

This chain connects TRBV28 to TRBJ2-5; D is unresolved. The closer fit of TRBJ2-7 to the DNA end suggests the J call may be wrong. The CDR3 is made up of 13 amino acids. The germline V gene has CDR1 MDHEN and CDR2 SYDVKM. CDR3 amino acids: CASKTTGSYEQYF. CDR3 sequence (DNA): TGTGCCAGCAAGACGACTGGTTCCTACGAGCAGTACTTC.

This clone was recorded only once. V gene TRBV28 combines with J gene TRBJ2-1; D unresolved. The CDR3 is made up of 13 amino acids. Trimming removed 6 bases from V and 10 bases from J, with 16 bases in between. The germline gives CDR1 MDHEN, CDR2 SYDVKM. CDR3 loop: CASSQTRTGEQFF. In DNA, the CDR3 is TGTGCCAGCAGCCAAACAAGGACCGGGGAGCAGTTCTTC.

The V and J genes are TRBV7-4 and TRBJ1-2; maybe TRBD1 (6 bases). Germline assignment: CDR1 SGHVT and CDR2 SQSDAQ. The CDR3 sequence is 16 residues long. V dropped 1 base and J dropped 0 bases, with 12 bases sitting between them. This CDR3 is CASSLVRTVTNYGYTF. The CDR3 DNA follows: TGTGCCAGCAGCTTAGTTCGGACAGTAACTAACTATGGCTACACCTTC.

The chain employs TRBV7-3 and TRBJ2-3, with TRBD1 identical over 7 bases. V gave up 8 bases and J gave up 1 base; unmatched junction bases: 6. In germline, CDR1 is SGHTA, CDR2 FQGTGA. The CDR3 runs 14 residues. CDR3 bases: TGTGCCAGCGCCAGCGGACAGGGCACAGATACGCAGTATTTT. It is translated as CASASGQGTDTQYF.

The rearrangement uses TRBV6-4 and TRBJ2-1; 12 bases align to TRBD2. The CDR3 is made up of 15 amino acids. Germline assignment: CDR1 MRHNA and CDR2 SNTAGT. With V trimmed by 5 bases and J by 2 bases, 1 base remained unmatched. CDR3: CASSLAGGPYNEQFF. Written as DNA, the CDR3 is TGTGCCAGCAGTCTAGCGGGGGGGCCCTACAATGAGCAGTTCTTC.

The rearrangement links TRBV15 to TRBJ2-3; D is possibly TRBD1 (5 bases). Germline CDR1 and CDR2: LNHNV and YYDKDF (reference sequence). V lost 3 bases and J 0 bases, leaving 10 bases between the germline ends. The CDR3 covers 15 residues. DNA of the CDR3: TGTGCCACCAGCAGGACAGCTTCTAGCACAGATACGCAGTATTTT. As protein: CATSRTASSTDTQYF.

This clone was counted once. V is TRBV28 and J is TRBJ2-7; 9 positions match TRBD2. The V gene's germline CDR1 is MDHEN and CDR2 SYDVKM. The trim removed 4 bases at V and 1 base at J, leaving 5 bases unmatched. This CDR3 comprises 15 residues. CDR3: CASSSGTSWSYEQYF. The CDR3, as DNA: TGTGCCAGCAGTTCCGGGACTAGCTGGTCCTACGAGCAGTACTTC.

The V call is TRBV6-1, the J call TRBJ1-5, with TRBD1 matching over 11 bases. The CDR3 loop spans 16 amino acids. V lost 3 bases, J lost 6 bases, and 7 bases stayed unmatched. Germline CDR1 is MNHNS and CDR2 is SASEGT. The CDR3 DNA is TGTGCCAGCAGTGATTCGGACAGGGGGCGAGGTCAGCCCCAGCATTTT. Its protein is CASSDSDRGRGQPQHF.

The chain combines TRBV28 with TRBJ2-5; 11 bases agree with TRBD2. Trimming removed 2 bases from V and 2 bases from J; junction bases left unmatched: 10. The CDR3 runs to 18 residues. The germline gives CDR1 MDHEN, CDR2 SYDVKM. In DNA form, the CDR3 reads TGTGCCAGCAGTTTAGGCAGGGAGGGACTAGCGGCGCAAGAGACCCAGTACTTC. Translating it yields CASSLGREGLAAQETQYF.

The chain uses TRBV5-6 and TRBJ1-5, with D unclear. V was clipped by 1 base and J by 9 bases, with 14 bases between them. The length of the CDR3 is 14 residues. Germline CDR1 and CDR2: SGHDT and YYEEEE. The DNA of the CDR3 is TGTGCCAGCAGCTTGCGGGCAGAACAAGGGCCCCAGCATTTT. Protein sequence: CASSLRAEQGPQHF. The whole variable domain, remainder taken from reference TRBV5-6 and TRBJ1-5, is DAGVTQSPTHLIKTRGQQVTLRCSPKSGHDTVSWYQQALGQGPQFIFQYYEEEERQRGNFPDRFSGHQFPNYSSELNVNALLLGDSALYLCASSLRAEQGPQHFGDGTRLSIL.

The chain has TRBV7-6 and TRBJ2-1, with 10 bases fitting TRBD1. CDR3 length: 17 amino acids. Looked up from germline, CDR1 is SGHVS and CDR2 is FNYEAQ. J lost 5 bases, V lost 2 bases, and 9 bases had no gene match. The CDR3 DNA reads TGTGCCAGCAGCTTAAACGCGGACAGGGGGTCGGACAATGAGCAGTTCTTC. It translates to CASSLNADRGSDNEQFF. Full variable domain (missing parts from reference TRBV7-6 and TRBJ2-1): GAGVSQSPRYKVTKRGQDVALRCDPISGHVSLYWYRQALGQGPEFLTYFNYEAQQDKSGLPNDRFSAERPEGSISTLTIQRTEQRDSAMYRCASSLNADRGSDNEQFFGPGTRLTVL.

The chain links TRBV11-2 to TRBJ2-3; D possibly corresponds to TRBD2 (6 bases). This CDR3 has 15 amino acids. V dropped 5 bases and J dropped 2 bases, with 14 bases sitting between them. Germline CDR1 is SGHAT and CDR2 is FQNNGV. CDR3 bases: TGTGCCAGCAGCCGCGGAGGGATGAACACAGATACGCAGTATTTT. It yields the protein CASSRGGMNTDTQYF.

The V and J genes are TRBV4-1 and TRBJ1-2; 7 positions agree with TRBD1. V dropped 0 bases and J dropped 3; count of bases not matched to a gene: 7. The CDR3 sequence is 16 residues long. Germline V lookup: CDR1 MGHRA, CDR2 YSYEKL. DNA of the CDR3: TGCGCCAGCAGCCAAGAAGGGGTAGGGGGCTACTATGGCTACACCTTC. Its protein is CASSQEGVGGYYGYTF.

The genes are TRBV11-2 and TRBJ2-7; D unclear. Germline V gene sequence: CDR1 SGHAT, CDR2 FQNNGV. Deletions cut 5 bases from V and 0 bases from J, with 11 bases between. The CDR3 consists of 14 residues. In DNA, the CDR3 is TGTGCCAGCAGCCCCAATTATAGCTCCTACGAGCAGTACTTC. Encoded protein: CASSPNYSSYEQYF.

The chain employs TRBV5-6 and TRBJ2-1; 9 bases are shared with TRBD2. Trimming cost V 3 bases and J 9 bases; bases outside gene matches: 10. This CDR3 has 15 residues. CDR1 and CDR2 (germline): SGHDT, YYEEEE. CDR3 amino acids: CASSSARAGGTEQFF. The CDR3 DNA sequence: TGTGCCAGCAGCTCCGCTAGGGCGGGAGGGACTGAGCAGTTCTTC. Using reference TRBV5-6 and TRBJ2-1 for the parts outside the CDR3, the full variable domain is DAGVTQSPTHLIKTRGQQVTLRCSPKSGHDTVSWYQQALGQGPQFIFQYYEEEERQRGNFPDRFSGHQFPNYSSELNVNALLLGDSALYLCASSSARAGGTEQFFGPGTRLTVL.

This chain uses TRBV2 with TRBJ2-1; a weak D match, TRBD2 (6 bases). CDR1 and CDR2 from the germline V gene are SNHLY and FYNNEI. The CDR3 extends over 14 amino acids. V gave up 3 bases and J gave up 10 bases, with 16 bases separating them. In nucleotides, the CDR3 is TGTGCCAGCAGTGATAGGGGACTGGCCGGGGAGCAGTTCTTC. Residues: CASSDRGLAGEQFF. Supplemented by reference TRBV2 and TRBJ2-1, the full variable domain reads EPEVTQTPSHQVTQMGQEVILRCVPISNHLYFYWYRQILGQKVEFLVSFYNNEISEKSEIFDDQFSVERPDGSNFTLKIRSTKLEDSAMYFCASSDRGLAGEQFFGPGTRLTVL.